This entry concerns a single T cell receptor beta chain. Donors were healthy HIV-negative adults without recently reported acute infections or vaccinations. Donors comprised only Caucasian adults living in Nashville, Tennessee. Authors' analysis steps: Junction-only sequences without quality scores came from ImmunoSEQ, so filtering differed. Using immunoSEQ multiplex PCR, the repertoire was profiled, and TCRdb retains in-frame clones only, with some absent. That table supplies the V and J calls and clone size; D and trimming were determined from the DNA. This sample has about 490,000 clones, with 76% found just once. V lost 4 bases to trimming and J lost 4 bases, with 14 bases between them. Germline lookup yields CDR1 SGDLS and CDR2 YYNGEE. The CDR3 has 14 residues. The sample comes from a study of shared clonotypes between healthy human individuals.

The rearrangement joins TRBV9 to TRBJ1-2; D is uncertain. The sequence was collected from a woman aged 40-49 years in good health. Some clones in this sample may be carry-over from other donors' samples. The sequenced sample was PBMCs. DNA for the CDR3: TGTGCCAGCAGCCCCAGGCGGGAAGCCTATGGCTACACCTTC. This encodes CASSPRREAYGYTF.